This entry lists 19 T cell receptor beta chains sequenced from one sample in a study of blood T cell repertoires in COVID-19. Clones were sequenced by immunoSEQ multiplex PCR, and TCRdb holds only the in-frame ones, with some missing. This table has 300,000 to 400,000 clones, more than 70% appearing once. Specimen: peripheral blood. The receptor source for this set is a woman in her 70s with COVID-19, enrolled during active disease.

The chain has TRBV2 and TRBJ1-2, with 8 positions matching TRBD1. J was trimmed by 7 bases and V by 6 bases; bases with no gene match: 10. The CDR3 sequence is 14 residues long. Looked up from germline, CDR1 is SNHLY and CDR2 is FYNNEI. CDR3 DNA: TGTGCCAGCAGCCTCGGACAGGGAAGTTCTGGCTACACCTTC. Protein sequence: CASSLGQGSSGYTF. Filled out from reference TRBV2 and TRBJ1-2, the complete variable domain reads EPEVTQTPSHQVTQMGQEVILRCVPISNHLYFYWYRQILGQKVEFLVSFYNNEISEKSEIFDDQFSVERPDGSNFTLKIRSTKLEDSAMYFCASSLGQGSSGYTFGSGTRLTVV.

The CDR3 DNA reads as TGTGCCAGCAGTTTATCGGGGACAGGGTCGGGAAACACCATATATTTT. Protein sequence: CASSLSGTGSGNTIYF. The J gene is TRBJ1-3, the V gene TRBV27; 9 bases map to TRBD1. V lost 0 bases to trimming and J lost 4 bases; unmatched junction nucleotides: 4. The CDR3 spans 16 residues. CDR1 is MNHEY and CDR2 is SMNVEV in the germline V gene (reference sequence).

The rearrangement joins TRBV5-1 to TRBJ1-1, with 8 bases identical to TRBD1. Germline V gene sequence: CDR1 SGHRS, CDR2 YFSETQ. The CDR3 has 15 amino acids. The V segment lost 1 base and the J segment 4 bases; nucleotides outside the gene matches: 6. CDR3 bases: TGCGCCAGCAGCTTGCCTGTCCAGGGGGCCACTGAAGCTTTCTTT. Translation: CASSLPVQGATEAFF.

V and J are TRBV29-1 and TRBJ2-1; TRBD1 might be the D (6 bases). The CDR3 covers 16 residues. Germline V gene sequence: CDR1 SQVTM, CDR2 ANQGSEA. V lost 2 bases to trimming and J lost 0 bases, with 14 bases between them. The CDR3 DNA reads TGCAGCGTTGAATCATTAGGACAGAGCTCCTACAATGAGCAGTTCTTC. Translated: CSVESLGQSSYNEQFF.

The rearrangement uses TRBV5-1 and TRBJ1-2, with D uncertain. The CDR3 is 13 amino acids. Germline V gene sequence: CDR1 SGHRS, CDR2 YFSETQ. Deletions cut 2 bases from V and 8 bases from J, with 13 bases between. CDR3 sequence: CASSLGLTYGYTF. The CDR3 DNA sequence: TGCGCCAGCAGCTTAGGACTCACTTACGGCTACACCTTC. Based on the CDR3 plus reference TRBV5-1 and TRBJ1-2, the full variable domain is KAGVTQTPRYLIKTRGQQVTLSCSPISGHRSVSWYQQTPGQGLQFLFEYFSETQRNKGNFPGRFSGRQFSNSRSEMNVSTLELGDSALYLCASSLGLTYGYTFGSGTRLTVV.

This clone was found a few times. V is TRBV27 and J is TRBJ2-2; tentatively, D is TRBD1 (6 bases). Germline V gene data show CDR1 as MNHEY and CDR2 as SMNVEV (reference sequence). V was trimmed by 5 bases and J by 0 bases, leaving 16 bases between them. CDR3 length equals 17 residues. The CDR3, as DNA: TGTGCCAGCAGTCGTCCTTTGGGGGCAGCGAACACCGGGGAGCTGTTTTTT. Amino acids: CASSRPLGAANTGELFF.

The chain uses TRBV21-1 and TRBJ1-2; the DNA was not compared with TRBD1, the D call given in the table. TRBV21-1 is described as a pseudogene. The CDR3 runs 17 residues. The CDR3 protein is CASSRTGSIFHNYGYTF. In nucleotides, the CDR3 is TGTGCCAGCAGTCGCACAGGGTCGATTTTCCATAACTATGGCTACACCTTC.

The V and J genes are TRBV6-2 or TRBV6-3 and TRBJ1-2; D gene uncertain. CDR3 length: 17 residues. Trimming removed 2 bases at V and 1 base at J, with 17 bases between. Germline values: CDR1 MNHEY, CDR2 SVGEGT. The DNA for the CDR3 is TGTGCCAGCAGTTACGAGGTTTCGGTCAGATTTAACTATGGCTACACCTTC. Amino acids: CASSYEVSVRFNYGYTF.

The V and J genes are TRBV12-3 or TRBV12-4 and TRBJ1-2; the D is unclear. Deletions cut 5 bases from V and 6 bases from J, with 10 bases between. The CDR3 has 12 residues. This chain's CDR3 is CASSLGADGYTF. CDR3 DNA: TGTGCCAGCAGTCTGGGCGCCGATGGCTACACCTTC.

V usage is TRBV3-1 (or the pseudogene TRBV3-2) and J usage is TRBJ1-4; D perhaps matches TRBD1 (5 bases). V was shortened by 0 bases and J by 8 bases, with 16 bases between the two germline ends. Germline-derived CDR1 and CDR2 are LGHDT and YNNKEL (reference sequence). The CDR3 extends over 16 amino acids. CDR3 sequence reads: CASSQDAQGRPEKLFF. DNA of the CDR3: TGTGCCAGCAGCCAAGATGCCCAGGGCCGACCAGAAAAACTGTTTTTT.

The DNA for the CDR3 is TGTGCTAGTGGTTTGGTATCCCAGGGCACTGAAGCTTTCTTT. Protein sequence: CASGLVSQGTEAFF. The V call is TRBV12-5, the J call TRBJ1-1, with D possibly matching TRBD1 (5 bases). V dropped 0 bases and J dropped 4 bases, with 9 bases sitting between them. The CDR3 has 14 residues. CDR1 and CDR2 from the germline V gene are LGHNT and FRNRAP.

The chain combines TRBV6-5 with TRBJ2-7, with D uncertain. V lost 1 base, J lost 1 base, and 8 bases lay in between. Germline values: CDR1 MNHEY, CDR2 SVGAGI. CDR3 length: 14 amino acids. CDR3 sequence: CASSYYGASYEQYF. CDR3 DNA: TGTGCCAGCAGTTACTATGGAGCTTCCTACGAGCAGTACTTC.

V usage is TRBV28 and J usage is TRBJ1-5, with TRBD1 matching 9 bases. CDR3 length: 14 amino acids. V shed 11 bases and J 1 base; nucleotides not matched to a gene: 6. Germline CDR1 is MDHEN and CDR2 is SYDVKM. The DNA of the CDR3 is TGTGCCGGAAGGACAGGGGAGAGCAATCAGCCCCAGCATTTT. This translates into CAGRTGESNQPQHF.

The rearrangement links TRBV28 to TRBJ1-2; D possibly corresponds to TRBD1 (6 bases). Trimming pared 6 bases from V and 0 bases from J, leaving 17 bases between. Germline loops: CDR1 MDHEN, CDR2 SYDVKM. There are 16 residues in the CDR3. The CDR3, as DNA: TGTGCCAGCAGGGGGACATCCTCATTCGCTAACTATGGCTACACCTTC. It yields the protein CASRGTSSFANYGYTF.

The chain uses TRBV30 and TRBJ2-5, with D unresolved. V lost 3 bases and J lost 1, with 9 bases in between. Per germline, CDR1 GTSNPN and CDR2 SVGIG (reference sequence). The CDR3 length is 13 residues. The DNA of the CDR3 is TGTGCCTGGAGCCCCAGATTCCAAGAGACCCAGTACTTC. Its protein is CAWSPRFQETQYF. Full variable domain (outside the CDR3, taken from reference TRBV30 and TRBJ2-5): SQTIHQWPATLVQPVGSPLSLECTVEGTSNPNLYWYRQAAGRGLQLLFYSVGIGQISSEVPQNLSASRPQDRQFILSSKKLLLSDSGFYLCAWSPRFQETQYFGPGTRLLVL.

The chain couples TRBV5-1 to TRBJ2-3, with 12 bases identical to TRBD2. The J segment lost 5 bases and the V segment lost 7 bases, leaving 8 bases of the junction unmatched. Germline V gene sequence: CDR1 SGHRS, CDR2 YFSETQ. The CDR3 length is 15 residues. The chain's CDR3 is CASSSGGAGRDTQYF. CDR3 nucleotide sequence: TGCGCCAGCTCTAGCGGGGGGGCGGGCAGAGATACGCAGTATTTT.

The J gene is TRBJ1-2, the V gene TRBV5-1; TRBD1 agrees at 9 bases. The CDR3 extends over 17 amino acids. V was pared by 0 bases and J by 8 bases, with 14 bases of the junction left unmatched. CDR1 and CDR2 (germline): SGHRS, YFSETQ. The CDR3 protein is CASSLDGQGWMRAGYTF. The CDR3 DNA is TGCGCCAGCAGCTTGGATGGACAGGGGTGGATGCGGGCAGGCTACACCTTC.

The chain couples TRBV28 to TRBJ1-5; possible D gene TRBD1, 5 bases. This CDR3 contains 15 residues. Germline CDR1 reads MDHEN; CDR2 reads SYDVKM. V was clipped by 5 bases and J by 6 bases, with 17 bases between them. Here the CDR3 DNA reads TGTGCCAGCAGTCCCGTCCTGGGGGGGGGTCAGCCCCAGCATTTT. Translating it yields CASSPVLGGGQPQHF.

The rearrangement uses TRBV9 and TRBJ1-2; weak D call: TRBD1 (6 bases). Germline CDR1 SGDLS, CDR2 YYNGEE. V gave up 6 bases and J gave up 5 bases, with 17 bases separating them. This CDR3 contains 14 residues. In DNA, the CDR3 is TGTGCCAGCACCGCGAATGGGCAGGGGTATGGCTACACCTTC. Translating it yields CASTANGQGYGYTF.